Included here is one T cell receptor beta chain sequence, with context. Germline V gene lookup returns CDR1 SGHTA and CDR2 FQGTGA. The CDR3 covers 15 residues. The germline V and J ends were trimmed by 5 bases and 9 bases, with 22 bases remaining between them. The record originates from a study of CD8+CD57+ T cells in acquired aplastic anemia. Profiling that covered TCR beta VDJ and CDR3 relied on genomic DNA as its template. TCRdb processed the reads anew with MiXCR; each CDR3 protein has one entry. The sample shows roughly 250,000 distinct CDR3 sequences, 65% to 90% of them seen only once. By flow cytometry, patients selected for sequencing had shown an expansion of CD8+CD57+ cells.

This chain joins TRBV7-3 and TRBJ1-1; D is unresolved. The TCR originated in a human donor with aplastic anemia. Sample: sorted CD4+, CD8+, or CD8+CD57+ T cells (not recorded which) from PBMCs. The CDR3 sequence is CASSREVNAVAQAFF. The CDR3 DNA reads as TGTGCCAGCAGCAGAGAGGTGAACGCGGTCGCTCAAGCTTTCTTT. Looking up the rest from reference TRBV7-3 and TRBJ1-1 gives the full variable domain: GAGVSQTPSNKVTEKGKYVELRCDPISGHTALYWYRQSLGQGPEFLIYFQGTGAADDSGLPNDRFFAVRPEGSVSTLKIQRTERGDSAVYLCASSREVNAVAQAFFGQGTRLTVV.